These 14 T cell receptor beta chains originate from one sample sequenced in a study of technical replicates of blood from a handful of donors. Data came from immunoSEQ multiplex PCR; TCRdb stores just in-frame clones and leaves some out. The data show some 77,000 clones, about 96% seen once. The sequencing input was T cells isolated from PBMCs. The receptors were gathered from a human donor in good health.

This chain links TRBV13 with TRBJ1-5; weak D call: TRBD1 (5 bases). Trimming took 6 bases from V and 2 from J, leaving 14 bases between them. Germline CDR1 reads PRHDT; CDR2 reads FYEKMQ (reference sequence). The CDR3 is 15 residues long. CDR3: CASRNQGEGNQPQHF. The DNA for the CDR3 is TGTGCCAGCAGGAACCAGGGTGAGGGCAATCAGCCCCAGCATTTT.

This chain connects TRBV19 to TRBJ2-7; 7 bases map to TRBD1. This CDR3 is 13 amino acids long. The germline CDR1 and CDR2 sequences are LNHDA and SQIVND (reference sequence). The J segment lost 4 bases and the V segment lost 3 bases, leaving 3 bases of the junction unmatched. Here the CDR3 reads CASSIDREYEQYF. DNA for the CDR3: TGTGCCAGTAGTATCGACAGGGAATACGAGCAGTACTTC.

This chain joins TRBV30 and TRBJ1-1; no clear D. Per the germline V gene, CDR1 is GTSNPN and CDR2 is SVGIG (reference sequence). V was trimmed by 3 bases and J by 1 base, leaving 12 bases between them. This CDR3 has 14 amino acids. Here the CDR3 reads CAWSYGAGNTEAFF. The CDR3, as DNA: TGTGCCTGGAGCTACGGAGCCGGGAACACTGAAGCTTTCTTT.

The chain has TRBV10-3 and TRBJ2-1; 12 nucleotides agree with TRBD2. This CDR3 comprises 19 residues. In germline, CDR1 is ENHRY, CDR2 SYGVKD. V trimming: 0 bases; J trimming: 4 bases; junction bases outside the gene matches: 10. CDR3 sequence: CAISESKWLGLAGYNEQFF. Written as DNA, the CDR3 is TGTGCCATCAGTGAGTCGAAGTGGCTGGGACTAGCGGGTTACAATGAGCAGTTCTTC.

The chain joins TRBV10-3 to TRBJ2-5, with 13 nucleotides matching TRBD2. Trimming cost V 10 bases and J 3 bases; bases outside gene matches: 2. Germline lookup yields CDR1 ENHRY and CDR2 SYGVKD. The CDR3 extends over 13 amino acids. CDR3 coding DNA: TGTGCCAGCGGACTAGCGGGAGAAGAGACCCAGTACTTC. Translating it yields CASGLAGEETQYF.

The V gene is TRBV15, the J gene TRBJ2-5, with 8 bases that match TRBD2. The CDR3 consists of 14 residues. Trimming took 5 bases from V and 3 from J; bases not matched to a gene: 5. Germline V gives CDR1 LNHNV, CDR2 YYDKDF (reference sequence). CDR3 region: CATSVGLAEETQYF. CDR3 coding DNA: TGTGCCACCAGCGTAGGACTAGCAGAAGAGACCCAGTACTTC.

The chain uses TRBV7-6 and TRBJ1-1; 7 positions match TRBD1. The ends lost 0 bases at V and 6 bases at J; junction bases unmatched: 4. This CDR3 region has 14 residues. Germline CDR1 SGHVS, CDR2 FNYEAQ. Here the CDR3 reads CASSLASGGSEAFF. The CDR3 DNA follows: TGTGCCAGCAGCTTAGCTTCAGGGGGATCTGAAGCTTTCTTT.

This chain joins TRBV9 and TRBJ1-1; no firm D call. The germline CDR1 and CDR2 sequences are SGDLS and YYNGEE. CDR3 length equals 16 residues. V lost 4 bases to trimming and J lost 1 base, with 17 bases between them. The CDR3 region has the DNA TGTGCCAGCAGCCTCCGTGGGGAGGACTGGAACACTGAAGCTTTCTTT. This encodes CASSLRGEDWNTEAFF. The full variable domain, rest sourced from reference TRBV9 and TRBJ1-1, is DSGVTQTPKHLITATGQRVTLRCSPRSGDLSVYWYQQSLDQGLQFLIQYYNGEERAKGNILERFSAQQFPDLHSELNLSSLELGDSALYFCASSLRGEDWNTEAFFGQGTRLTVV.

CDR3 amino acids: CASSYLSGRGFEQYF. The CDR3 bases are TGTGCCAGCAGTTATCTCAGCGGGAGGGGGTTCGAGCAGTACTTC. J is TRBJ2-7 and V is TRBV6-9, with 10 bases fitting TRBD2. The J segment lost 6 bases and the V segment lost 2 bases, leaving 7 bases of the junction unmatched. There are 15 residues in the CDR3. Germline V lookup: CDR1 MNHGY, CDR2 SVAAGI.

The chain uses TRBV7-8 and TRBJ2-3; D might be TRBD2 (6 bases). The V end was cut by 2 bases, the J end by 2 bases, with 8 bases between. Germline-derived CDR1 and CDR2 are SGHVS and FQNEAQ. This CDR3 contains 14 residues. The CDR3 region has the DNA TGTGCCAGCAGCTTAAGCGGGTCCACAGATACGCAGTATTTT. Translation gives CASSLSGSTDTQYF.

The chain carries TRBV29-1 and TRBJ1-1, with TRBD1 as a possible D gene (6 bases). V dropped 5 bases and J dropped 6 bases, with 19 bases sitting between them. In germline, CDR1 is SQVTM, CDR2 ANQGSEA. The CDR3 contains 14 residues. CDR3 sequence: CSVSGRGGAAEAFF. The CDR3 DNA follows: TGCAGCGTTTCGGGGAGGGGGGGCGCAGCTGAAGCTTTCTTT.

For the CDR3, the DNA is TGTGCCAGCAGTGAAGCGCTACAGCTTCGTGAGCAGTACTTC. It specifies CASSEALQLREQYF. V gene TRBV6-1 combines with J gene TRBJ2-7; unclear D gene. Germline assignment: CDR1 MNHNS and CDR2 SASEGT. The CDR3 runs 14 residues. V lost 0 bases and J lost 7, with 13 bases in between.

This clone was picked up one time. The chain employs TRBV6-1 and TRBJ2-7; 8 bases align to TRBD1. CDR3 length: 15 residues. Germline CDR1 MNHNS, CDR2 SASEGT. J lost 1 base, V lost 3 bases, and 5 bases had no gene match. The CDR3: CASSDYRDRSYEQYF. As DNA, the CDR3 is TGTGCCAGCAGTGACTACCGGGACAGGTCCTACGAGCAGTACTTC.

The chain recombines TRBV4-1 with TRBJ1-2, with 7 bases matching TRBD1. Germline V gene data show CDR1 as MGHRA and CDR2 as YSYEKL. The V gene end was trimmed by 4 bases and the J gene end by 4 bases; junction bases not matched to a gene: 6. The CDR3 sequence is 14 residues long. CDR3 in DNA: TGCGCCAGCAGCCGAGCGAGGGGGCTCTATGGCTACACCTTC. Protein sequence: CASSRARGLYGYTF.